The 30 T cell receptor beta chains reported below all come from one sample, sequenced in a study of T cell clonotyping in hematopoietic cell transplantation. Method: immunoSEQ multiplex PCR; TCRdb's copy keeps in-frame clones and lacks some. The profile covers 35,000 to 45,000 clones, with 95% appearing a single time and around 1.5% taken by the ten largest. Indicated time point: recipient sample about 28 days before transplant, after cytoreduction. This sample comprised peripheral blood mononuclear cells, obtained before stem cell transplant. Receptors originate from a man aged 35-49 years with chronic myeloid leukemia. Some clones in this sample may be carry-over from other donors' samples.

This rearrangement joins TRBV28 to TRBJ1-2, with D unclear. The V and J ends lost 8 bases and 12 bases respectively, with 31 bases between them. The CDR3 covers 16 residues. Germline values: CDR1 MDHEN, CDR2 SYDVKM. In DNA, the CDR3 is TGTGCCAGCGTCGCTTCGGCCCTCGGAAGGGCGGTCGGTGACACCTTC. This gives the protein CASVASALGRAVGDTF.

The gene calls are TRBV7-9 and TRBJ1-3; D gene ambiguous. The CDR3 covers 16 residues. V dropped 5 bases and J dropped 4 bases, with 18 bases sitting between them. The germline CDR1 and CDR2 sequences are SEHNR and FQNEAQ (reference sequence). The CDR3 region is CASSPLGQSAGNTIYF. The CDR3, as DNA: TGTGCCAGCAGCCCACTTGGGCAGTCGGCAGGAAACACCATATATTTT.

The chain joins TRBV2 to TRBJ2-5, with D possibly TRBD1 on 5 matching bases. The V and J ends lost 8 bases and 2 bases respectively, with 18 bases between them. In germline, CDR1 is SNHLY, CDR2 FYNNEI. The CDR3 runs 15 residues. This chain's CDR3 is CASVRAGLGQETQYF. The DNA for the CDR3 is TGTGCCAGCGTCAGGGCAGGGCTAGGTCAAGAGACCCAGTACTTC.

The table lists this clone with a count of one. Here the CDR3 reads CASSNPGQGFNNEQFF. In DNA, the CDR3 is TGTGCCAGCAGTAATCCGGGACAGGGTTTTAACAATGAGCAGTTCTTC. The rearrangement joins TRBV6-6 to TRBJ2-1, with TRBD1 identical over 9 bases. The CDR3 totals 16 residues. CDR1 and CDR2 (germline): MNHNY, SVGAGI (reference sequence). Trimming cost V 5 bases and J 5 bases; bases outside gene matches: 10.

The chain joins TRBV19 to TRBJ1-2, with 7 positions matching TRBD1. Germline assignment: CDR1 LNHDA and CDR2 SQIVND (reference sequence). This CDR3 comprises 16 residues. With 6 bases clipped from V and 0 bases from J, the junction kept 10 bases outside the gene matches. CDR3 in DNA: TGTGCCAGTAGCCCAAACAGGGGTTGGGCTAACTATGGCTACACCTTC. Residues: CASSPNRGWANYGYTF.

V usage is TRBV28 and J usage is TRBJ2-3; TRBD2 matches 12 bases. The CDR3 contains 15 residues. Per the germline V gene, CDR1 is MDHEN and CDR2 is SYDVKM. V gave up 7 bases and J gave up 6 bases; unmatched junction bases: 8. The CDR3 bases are TGTGCCAGCACCTTGACTAGCGGGGGCTCGGATACGCAGTATTTT. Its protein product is CASTLTSGGSDTQYF. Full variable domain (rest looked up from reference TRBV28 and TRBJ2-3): DVKVTQSSRYLVKRTGEKVFLECVQDMDHENMFWYRQDPGLGLRLIYFSYDVKMKEKGDIPEGYSVSREKKERFSLILESASTNQTSMYLCASTLTSGGSDTQYFGPGTRLTVL.

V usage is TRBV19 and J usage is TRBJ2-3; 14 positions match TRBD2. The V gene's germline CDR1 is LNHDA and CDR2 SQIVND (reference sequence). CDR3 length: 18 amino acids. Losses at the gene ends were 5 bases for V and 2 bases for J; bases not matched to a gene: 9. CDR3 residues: CASSLPGLAGAFTDTQYF. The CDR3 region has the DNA TGTGCCAGTAGTCTCCCGGGACTAGCGGGGGCTTTCACAGATACGCAGTATTTT.

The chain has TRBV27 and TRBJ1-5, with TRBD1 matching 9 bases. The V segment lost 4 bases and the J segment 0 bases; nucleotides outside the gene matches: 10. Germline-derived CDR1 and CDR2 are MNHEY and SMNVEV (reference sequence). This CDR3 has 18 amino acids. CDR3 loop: CASSSRQGVVNSNQPQHF. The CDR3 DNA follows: TGTGCCAGCAGTTCACGACAGGGGGTGGTTAATAGCAATCAGCCCCAGCATTTT.

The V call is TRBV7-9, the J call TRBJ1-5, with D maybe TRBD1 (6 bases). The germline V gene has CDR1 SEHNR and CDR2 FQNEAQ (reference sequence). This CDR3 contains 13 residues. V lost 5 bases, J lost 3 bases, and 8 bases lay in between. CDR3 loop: CASSRQDNQPQHF. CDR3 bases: TGTGCCAGCAGCCGACAGGACAATCAGCCCCAGCATTTT.

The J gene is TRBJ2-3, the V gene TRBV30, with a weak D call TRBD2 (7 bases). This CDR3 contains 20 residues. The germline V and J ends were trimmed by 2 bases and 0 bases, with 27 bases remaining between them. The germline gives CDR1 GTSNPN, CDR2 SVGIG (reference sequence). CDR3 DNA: TGTGCCTGGAGTACCCGGACGGTTGACGAGGGGGGGCCAAGCACAGATACGCAGTATTTT. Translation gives CAWSTRTVDEGGPSTDTQYF.

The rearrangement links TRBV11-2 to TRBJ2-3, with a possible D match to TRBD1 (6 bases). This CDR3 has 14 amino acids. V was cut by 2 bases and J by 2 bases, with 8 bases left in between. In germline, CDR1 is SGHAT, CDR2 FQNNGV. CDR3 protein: CASSLTGYTDTQYF. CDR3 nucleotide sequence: TGTGCCAGCAGCTTAACAGGGTACACAGATACGCAGTATTTT.

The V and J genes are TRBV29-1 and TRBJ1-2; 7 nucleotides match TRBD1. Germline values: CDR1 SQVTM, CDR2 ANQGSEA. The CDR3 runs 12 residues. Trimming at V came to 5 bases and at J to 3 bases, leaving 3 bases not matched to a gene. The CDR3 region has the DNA TGCAGCGTTCCCGGGACAGACTATGGCTACACCTTC. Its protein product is CSVPGTDYGYTF.

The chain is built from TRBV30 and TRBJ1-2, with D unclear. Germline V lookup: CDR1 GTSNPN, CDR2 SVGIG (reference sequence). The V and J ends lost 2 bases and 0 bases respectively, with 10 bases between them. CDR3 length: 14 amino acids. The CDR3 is CAWSSKQTNYGYTF. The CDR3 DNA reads TGTGCCTGGAGTAGTAAGCAAACTAACTATGGCTACACCTTC.

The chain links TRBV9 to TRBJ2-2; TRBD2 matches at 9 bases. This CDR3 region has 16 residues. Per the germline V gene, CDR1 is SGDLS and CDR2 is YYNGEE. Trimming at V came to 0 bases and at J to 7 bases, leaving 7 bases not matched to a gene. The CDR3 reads CASSVGVAGAGGELFF. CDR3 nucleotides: TGTGCCAGCAGCGTAGGAGTAGCGGGGGCTGGCGGGGAGCTGTTTTTT.

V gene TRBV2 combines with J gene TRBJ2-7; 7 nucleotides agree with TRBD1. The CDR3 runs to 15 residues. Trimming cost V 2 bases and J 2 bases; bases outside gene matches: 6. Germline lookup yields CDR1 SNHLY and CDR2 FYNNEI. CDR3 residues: CASSEKTGIPYEQYF. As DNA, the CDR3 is TGTGCCAGCAGTGAAAAGACAGGGATCCCCTACGAGCAGTACTTC.

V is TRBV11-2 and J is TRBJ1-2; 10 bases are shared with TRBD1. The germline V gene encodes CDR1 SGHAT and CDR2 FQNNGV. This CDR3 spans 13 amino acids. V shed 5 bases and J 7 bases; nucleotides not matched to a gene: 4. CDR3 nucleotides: TGTGCCAGCAGCCCCGGGACAGGGGCTGGCTACACCTTC. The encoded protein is CASSPGTGAGYTF.

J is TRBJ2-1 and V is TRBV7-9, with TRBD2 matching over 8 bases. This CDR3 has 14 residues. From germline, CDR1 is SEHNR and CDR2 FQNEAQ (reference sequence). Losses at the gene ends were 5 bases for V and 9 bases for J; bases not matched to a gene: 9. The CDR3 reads CASSPSGGPGEQFF. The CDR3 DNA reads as TGTGCCAGCAGCCCCTCGGGGGGGCCGGGTGAGCAGTTCTTC.

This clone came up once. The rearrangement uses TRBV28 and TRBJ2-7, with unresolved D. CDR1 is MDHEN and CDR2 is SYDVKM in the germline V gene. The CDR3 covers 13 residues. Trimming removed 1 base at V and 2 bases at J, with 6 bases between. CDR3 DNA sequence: TGTGCCAGCAGTTTATCGCCGCCCTACGAGCAGTACTTC. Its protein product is CASSLSPPYEQYF.

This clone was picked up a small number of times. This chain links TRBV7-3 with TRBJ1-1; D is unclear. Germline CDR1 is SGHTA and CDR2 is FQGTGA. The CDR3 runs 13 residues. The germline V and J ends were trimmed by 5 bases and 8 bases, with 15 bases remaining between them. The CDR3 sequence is CASSPRQATEAFF. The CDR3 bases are TGTGCCAGCAGCCCCCGCCAAGCCACCGAAGCTTTCTTT.

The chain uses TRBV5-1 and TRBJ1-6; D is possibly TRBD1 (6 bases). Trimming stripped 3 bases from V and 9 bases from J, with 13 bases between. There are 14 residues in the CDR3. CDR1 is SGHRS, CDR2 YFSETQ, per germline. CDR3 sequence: CASSSGTLTSPLHF. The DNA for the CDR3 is TGCGCCAGCAGCTCCGGGACATTGACTTCACCCCTCCACTTT.

The CDR3 DNA is TGTGCCTGGACCGAAACAGGAGATACGCAGTATTTT. Its translation: CAWTETGDTQYF. The chain carries TRBV30 and TRBJ2-3; TRBD1 is a possible D gene (5 bases). This CDR3 region has 12 residues. Trimming took off 4 bases at V and 5 bases at J, with 10 bases between the two ends. The germline gives CDR1 GTSNPN, CDR2 SVGIG (reference sequence).

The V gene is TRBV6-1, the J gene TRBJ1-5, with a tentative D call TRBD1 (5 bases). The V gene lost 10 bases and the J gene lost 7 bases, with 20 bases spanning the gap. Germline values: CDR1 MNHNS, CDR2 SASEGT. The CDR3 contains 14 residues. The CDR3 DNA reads TGTGCCACTGCCTCCCGGGGGGGTGACCAGCCCCAGCATTTT. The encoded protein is CATASRGGDQPQHF.

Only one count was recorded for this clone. CDR3 in DNA: TGTGCCAGCAGTTTAGGAAGGGGCTACGAGCAGTACTTC. Protein sequence: CASSLGRGYEQYF. V and J are TRBV28 and TRBJ2-7; a weak D match, TRBD1 (5 bases). Germline lookup yields CDR1 MDHEN and CDR2 SYDVKM. The germline V and J ends were trimmed by 2 bases and 3 bases, with 8 bases remaining between them. The CDR3 extends over 13 amino acids.

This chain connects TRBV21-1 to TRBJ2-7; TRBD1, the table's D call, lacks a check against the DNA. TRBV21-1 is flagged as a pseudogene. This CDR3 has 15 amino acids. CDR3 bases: TGTGCCAGCAGCAAAGTAAGAGGGGGACCACGCGAGCAGTACTTC. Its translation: CASSKVRGGPREQYF.

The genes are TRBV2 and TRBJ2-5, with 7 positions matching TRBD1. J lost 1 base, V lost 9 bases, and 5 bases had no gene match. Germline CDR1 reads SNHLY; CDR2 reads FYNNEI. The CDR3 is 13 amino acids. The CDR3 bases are TGTGCCAGGAAAAACAGGGGCCAAGAGACCCAGTACTTC. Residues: CARKNRGQETQYF.

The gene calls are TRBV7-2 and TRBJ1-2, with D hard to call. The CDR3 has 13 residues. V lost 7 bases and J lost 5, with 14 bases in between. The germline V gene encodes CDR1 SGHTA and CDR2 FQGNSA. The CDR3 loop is CASTSEGRYGYTF. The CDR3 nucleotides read TGTGCCAGCACCAGTGAGGGCCGATATGGCTACACCTTC.

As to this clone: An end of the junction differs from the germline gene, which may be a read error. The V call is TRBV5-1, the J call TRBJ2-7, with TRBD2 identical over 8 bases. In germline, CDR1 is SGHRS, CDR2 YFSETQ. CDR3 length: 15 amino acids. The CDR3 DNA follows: TGCGCCAGCAGCTTGGCGGGGGGGTCCTCCAACGAGCAGTACTTC. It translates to CASSLAGGSSNEQYF.

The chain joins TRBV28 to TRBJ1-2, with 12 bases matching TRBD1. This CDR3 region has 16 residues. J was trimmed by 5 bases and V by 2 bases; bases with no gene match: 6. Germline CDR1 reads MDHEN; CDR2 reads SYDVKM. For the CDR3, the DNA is TGTGCCAGCAGTTTAACGGGACAGGGGGCGTTGTATGGCTACACCTTC. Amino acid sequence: CASSLTGQGALYGYTF.

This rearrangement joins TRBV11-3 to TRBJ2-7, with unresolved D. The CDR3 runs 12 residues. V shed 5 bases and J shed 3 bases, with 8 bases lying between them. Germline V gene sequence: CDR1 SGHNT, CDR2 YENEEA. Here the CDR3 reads CASSLRVYEQYF. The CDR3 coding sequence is TGTGCCAGCAGCCTCCGGGTCTACGAGCAGTACTTC.

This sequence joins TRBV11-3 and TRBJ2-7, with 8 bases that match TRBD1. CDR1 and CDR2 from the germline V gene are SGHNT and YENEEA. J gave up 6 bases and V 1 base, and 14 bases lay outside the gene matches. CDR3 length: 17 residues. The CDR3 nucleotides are TGTGCCAGCAGCTTAGCGCAGGGGGCGCGCGTCTTGGTCGAGCAGTACTTC. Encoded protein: CASSLAQGARVLVEQYF.